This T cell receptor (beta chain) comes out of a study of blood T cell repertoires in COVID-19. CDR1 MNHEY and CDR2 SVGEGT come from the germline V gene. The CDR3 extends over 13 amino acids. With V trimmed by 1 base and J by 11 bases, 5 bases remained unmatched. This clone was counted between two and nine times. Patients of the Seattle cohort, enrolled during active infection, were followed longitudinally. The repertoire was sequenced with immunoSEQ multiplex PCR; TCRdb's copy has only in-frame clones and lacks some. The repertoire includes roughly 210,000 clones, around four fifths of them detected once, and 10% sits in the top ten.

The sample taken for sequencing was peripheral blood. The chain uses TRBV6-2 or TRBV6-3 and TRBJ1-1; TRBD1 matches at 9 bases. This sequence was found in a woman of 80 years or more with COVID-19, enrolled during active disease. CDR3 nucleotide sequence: TGTGCCAGCAGTTACTATTGGGACAGGGAGGCTTTCTTT. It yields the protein CASSYYWDREAFF.